One and the same sample provided the 26 T cell receptor beta chains below, sequenced in a study of T cells in Graves' hyperthyroidism and ophthalmopathy. Amplified TCR beta CDR3 regions came from RNA transcripts. Researchers ran a first-round RT-PCR on the TCR CDR3 using the HTBI primer set. MiXCR, run by TCRdb on the multiplex PCR reads, gives a single entry per CDR3 protein. The sample lists around 600,000 distinct CDR3 sequences, approximately 15% seen once, with about an eighth in the top ten. The specimen sequenced was blood. These receptors were obtained from a woman aged 45-59 years with Graves' ophthalmopathy.

This clonotype was detected a few times. J is TRBJ2-7 and V is TRBV27; D is unclear. Trimming stripped 2 bases from V and 4 bases from J, with 12 bases between. The germline V gene has CDR1 MNHEY and CDR2 SMNVEV (reference sequence). This CDR3 comprises 14 residues. CDR3 loop: CASSLNDPQYEQYF. CDR3 nucleotides: TGTGCCAGCAGTTTAAACGACCCCCAGTACGAGCAGTACTTC.

At least ten counts were recorded for this clonotype. This chain connects TRBV20-1 to TRBJ1-5; D is unresolved. The germline V and J ends were trimmed by 0 bases and 0 bases, with 12 bases remaining between them. Germline CDR1 reads DFQATT; CDR2 reads SNEGSKA (reference sequence). The CDR3 loop spans 16 amino acids. CDR3 amino acids: CSARDLAGSSNQPQHF. The CDR3 DNA reads TGCAGTGCTAGAGATCTCGCCGGCAGTAGCAATCAGCCCCAGCATTTT.

This clonotype was observed at least ten times. The CDR3, as DNA: TGCGCCAGCAGCCAAGTATTAGCGGGAGGAGGTAACGAGCAGTACTTC. It codes for CASSQVLAGGGNEQYF. The gene calls are TRBV4-1 and TRBJ2-7; 10 bases line up with TRBD2. This CDR3 has 16 residues. Germline CDR1 is MGHRA and CDR2 is YSYEKL. V shed 1 base and J 5 bases; nucleotides not matched to a gene: 8.

The chain combines TRBV12-3 or TRBV12-4 with TRBJ2-7, with TRBD2 matching over 9 bases. The V segment lost 1 base and the J segment 5 bases; nucleotides outside the gene matches: 12. CDR3 length: 17 residues. CDR3 in amino acids: CASSLVVAGGPMDEQYF. The CDR3 DNA reads as TGTGCCAGCAGTTTAGTCGTGGCGGGAGGGCCGATGGACGAGCAGTACTTC.

This sequence joins TRBV14 and TRBJ2-3; TRBD1 aligns across 9 bases. This CDR3 has 15 amino acids. Germline V gene sequence: CDR1 SGHDN, CDR2 FVKESK. The ends lost 0 bases at V and 12 bases at J; junction bases unmatched: 10. CDR3 sequence (DNA): TGTGCCAGCAGCCAAGAACGAGTAGGACAGGGGCAACAGTATTTT. Amino acid sequence: CASSQERVGQGQQYF. The full variable domain, completed using reference TRBV14 and TRBJ2-3, is EAGVTQFPSHSVIEKGQTVTLRCDPISGHDNLYWYRRVMGKEIKFLLHFVKESKQDESGMPNNRFLAERTGGTYSTLKVQPAELEDSGVYFCASSQERVGQGQQYFGPGTRLTVL.

A few counts support this clonotype. V gene TRBV29-1 combines with J gene TRBJ1-3; D is perhaps TRBD1 (5 bases). Germline CDR1 reads SQVTM; CDR2 reads ANQGSEA. The CDR3 runs 11 residues. V dropped 4 bases and J dropped 8 bases, with 9 bases sitting between them. The CDR3 region is CSVAGGDTIYF. The CDR3 nucleotides are TGCAGCGTTGCCGGGGGAGACACCATATATTTT.

This clonotype was counted ten times or more. This chain uses TRBV12-3 or TRBV12-4 with TRBJ2-7; TRBD2 agrees at 13 bases. After removal of 5 bases from V and 0 bases from J, the junction contained 10 bases not matched to a gene. The CDR3 contains 18 residues. CDR3 DNA: TGTGCCAGCAGTCCACAGGGACTAGCGGGGCTGAGCTCCTACGAGCAGTACTTC. The encoded protein is CASSPQGLAGLSSYEQYF.

At least ten counts were recorded for this clonotype. The chain joins TRBV11-3 to TRBJ2-3; 15 bases fit TRBD2. CDR3 length: 17 residues. Germline assignment: CDR1 SGHNT and CDR2 YENEEA. J was trimmed by 2 bases and V by 4 bases; bases with no gene match: 4. CDR3 region: CASSYGTSGRITDTQYF. The CDR3 DNA reads as TGTGCCAGCAGCTACGGGACTAGCGGGAGGATCACAGATACGCAGTATTTT.

The table lists this clonotype with many counts. DNA for the CDR3: TGTGCCAGCAGTTTTACGCCGGGACAGGGGTCATTAGCCAAAAACATTCAGTACTTC. This gives the protein CASSFTPGQGSLAKNIQYF. This chain connects TRBV28 to TRBJ2-4; 10 positions agree with TRBD1. The CDR3 spans 19 residues. With 3 bases clipped from V and 0 bases from J, the junction kept 11 bases outside the gene matches. The V gene's germline CDR1 is MDHEN and CDR2 SYDVKM.

In its sample, this clonotype was seen many times. The V call is TRBV11-3, the J call TRBJ2-3; 10 bases are a match to TRBD2. V lost 2 bases, J lost 2 bases, and 4 bases stayed unmatched. The germline V gene encodes CDR1 SGHNT and CDR2 YENEEA. The CDR3 has 16 amino acids. The CDR3 coding sequence is TGTGCCAGCAGCTTATGGCTAGCGGGAGACACAGATACGCAGTATTTT. It translates to CASSLWLAGDTDTQYF.

The sample holds many counts of this clonotype. The rearrangement links TRBV7-2 to TRBJ2-7, with 12 bases identical to TRBD2. This CDR3 has 17 amino acids. Germline V gives CDR1 SGHTA, CDR2 FQGNSA. J gave up 0 bases and V 5 bases, and 8 bases lay outside the gene matches. This CDR3 reads CASSLGTSGLISYEQYF. CDR3 coding DNA: TGTGCCAGCAGCCTCGGGACTAGCGGGCTGATCTCCTACGAGCAGTACTTC.

The chain joins TRBV19 to TRBJ2-1; 7 bases are a match to TRBD2. V trimming: 5 bases; J trimming: 1 base; junction bases outside the gene matches: 11. CDR3 size: 17 residues. Germline CDR1 and CDR2: LNHDA and SQIVND (reference sequence). The CDR3 spells CASSDPAGPGSYNEQFF. The CDR3 region has the DNA TGTGCCAGTAGTGACCCAGCGGGACCTGGGTCCTACAATGAGCAGTTCTTC.

This clonotype was observed many times. CDR3 nucleotide sequence: TGTGCCAGCTCACCCGGACAGGGCCTCACAGAGACCCAGTACTTC. The encoded protein is CASSPGQGLTETQYF. V usage is TRBV18 and J usage is TRBJ2-5, with 8 bases identical to TRBD1. The CDR3 contains 15 residues. V was clipped by 3 bases and J by 4 bases; unmatched bases: 7. CDR1 and CDR2 from the germline V gene are KGHSH and LQKENI.

This clonotype was seen a few times. As DNA, the CDR3 is TGTGCCAGCAGCCCCAAAGCGGGAGTCATGGAGACCCAGTACTTC. Its protein is CASSPKAGVMETQYF. The chain combines TRBV3-1 with TRBJ2-5; 8 nucleotides agree with TRBD2. Germline V gives CDR1 LGHDT, CDR2 YNNKEL (reference sequence). V lost 4 bases, J lost 5 bases, and 9 bases stayed unmatched. CDR3 length: 15 amino acids.

Turning to this clonotype: The junction does not match germline at one end; this may be a read error. The chain couples TRBV12-3 or TRBV12-4 to TRBJ2-1; 14 bases align to TRBD2. The CDR3 sequence is 19 residues long. CDR3 nucleotide sequence: TGTGCCGGCAGTTTCCCTGGGACTAGCGGGGGACGGGGGTACAATGAGCAGTTCTTC. Protein product: CAGSFPGTSGGRGYNEQFF.

As concerns this clonotype: An end of the junction differs from the germline gene, which may be a read error. The genes are TRBV6-5 and TRBJ2-7; D unresolved. This CDR3 has 15 residues. CDR1 is MNHEY, CDR2 SVGAGI, per germline. CDR3 coding DNA: TGTGCCAGCAGTTACTCGGCGCATAGCTCCTACGAGCAGTGCTTC. Encoded protein: CASSYSAHSSYEQCF.

This clonotype was detected a few times. J is TRBJ2-1 and V is TRBV6-1; 7 bases line up with TRBD2. CDR3 length: 14 residues. Germline CDR1 MNHNS, CDR2 SASEGT. The V segment lost 6 bases and the J segment 10 bases; nucleotides outside the gene matches: 12. The CDR3 region is CASSHRLAAGEQFF. CDR3 in DNA: TGTGCCAGCAGCCATCGTCTAGCGGCCGGCGAGCAGTTCTTC.

The table lists this clonotype with many counts. The V gene is TRBV11-1, the J gene TRBJ1-1, with 7 bases identical to TRBD1. Germline CDR1 reads SGHAT; CDR2 reads FQDESV (reference sequence). This CDR3 has 14 amino acids. V was clipped by 5 bases and J by 2 bases; unmatched bases: 5. CDR3 in amino acids: CASSPGQYNTEAFF. CDR3 coding DNA: TGTGCCAGCAGCCCGGGACAGTATAACACTGAAGCTTTCTTT.

This clonotype was observed a few times. The CDR3 sequence: CASRDLAGGLYNEQFF. The CDR3 DNA sequence: TGTGCCAGCAGAGACCTAGCGGGAGGTCTGTACAATGAGCAGTTCTTC. The chain couples TRBV6-2 or TRBV6-3 to TRBJ2-1; 11 nucleotides align to TRBD2. The CDR3 runs to 16 residues. Germline V CDR1 and CDR2: MNHEY, SVGEGT. With 6 bases clipped from V and 4 bases from J, the junction kept 8 bases outside the gene matches.

This clonotype has at least ten counts. The V call is TRBV2, the J call TRBJ2-3, with 11 bases identical to TRBD2. The V and J ends lost 3 bases and 4 bases, in that order; junction bases with no gene match: 9. The CDR3 length is 17 residues. Germline values: CDR1 SNHLY, CDR2 FYNNEI. CDR3 sequence (DNA): TGTGCCAGCAGTGATTCTACACTAGCGGGAGCCTCAGATACGCAGTATTTT. It specifies CASSDSTLAGASDTQYF.

This chain uses TRBV5-5 with TRBJ1-1; D remains ambiguous. CDR3 length: 13 amino acids. V lost 2 bases and J lost 11, with 16 bases in between. CDR1 is SGHKS and CDR2 is YYEKEE in the germline V gene (reference sequence). The CDR3 loop reads CASSFGLGGKAFF. For the CDR3, the DNA is TGTGCCAGCAGCTTCGGACTCGGCGGTAAGGCTTTCTTT.

This clonotype was counted between two and nine times. A junction boundary mismatches the germline segment, possibly from a read error. V and J are TRBV19 and TRBJ1-1; the match to TRBD1 covers 7 bases. Germline V CDR1 and CDR2: LNHDA, SQIVND (reference sequence). There are 13 residues in the CDR3. DNA for the CDR3: TGTGCCAGTAGGGGACAGAGGAACGCTGAAGCTTTCTTT. Protein: CASRGQRNAEAFF.

CDR3 sequence reads: CASSLDLLAGGGKPYEQYF. In DNA form, the CDR3 reads TGTGCCAGCAGCTTAGATCTTCTAGCGGGAGGTGGGAAACCCTACGAGCAGTACTTC. J is TRBJ2-7 and V is TRBV11-2, with TRBD2 matching over 11 bases. Per the germline V gene, CDR1 is SGHAT and CDR2 is FQNNGV. Trimming cost V 0 bases and J 2 bases; bases outside gene matches: 12. The CDR3 has 19 residues.

The gene calls are TRBV27 and TRBJ1-1; 7 nucleotides align to TRBD1. Germline CDR1 reads MNHEY; CDR2 reads SMNVEV (reference sequence). The length of the CDR3 is 16 residues. The V gene end was trimmed by 1 base and the J gene end by 0 bases; junction bases not matched to a gene: 5. Here the CDR3 reads CASSLFPGQMNTEAFF. In DNA, the CDR3 is TGTGCCAGCAGTTTATTCCCGGGACAGATGAACACTGAAGCTTTCTTT.

This clonotype was detected a few times. The chain couples TRBV6-5 to TRBJ2-1, with D uncertain. This CDR3 spans 16 amino acids. Trimming took 2 bases from V and 2 from J, leaving 13 bases between them. Germline V gene lookup returns CDR1 MNHEY and CDR2 SVGAGI. CDR3 region: CASSYDDSATYNEQFF. DNA of the CDR3: TGTGCCAGCAGTTACGACGACTCGGCGACCTACAATGAGCAGTTCTTC.

This clonotype was seen at least ten times. The rearrangement links TRBV11-2 to TRBJ2-7, with D unclear. With 0 bases removed from V and 4 bases from J, the gap between germline ends came to 7 bases. The CDR3 is made up of 13 amino acids. Per the germline V gene, CDR1 is SGHAT and CDR2 is FQNNGV. For the CDR3, the DNA is TGTGCCAGCAGCTTAGATCGTCGGTACGAGCAGTACTTC. Amino acids: CASSLDRRYEQYF.